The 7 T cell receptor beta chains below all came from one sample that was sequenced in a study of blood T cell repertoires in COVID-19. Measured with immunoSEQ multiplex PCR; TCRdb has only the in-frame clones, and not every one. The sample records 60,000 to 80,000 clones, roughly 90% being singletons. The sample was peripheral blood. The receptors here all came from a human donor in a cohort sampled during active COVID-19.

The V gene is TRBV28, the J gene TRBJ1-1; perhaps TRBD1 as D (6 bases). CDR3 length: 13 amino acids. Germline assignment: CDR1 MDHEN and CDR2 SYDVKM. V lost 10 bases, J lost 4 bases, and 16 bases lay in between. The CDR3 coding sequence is TGTGCCACCAGGGGCCTCGAGGGCACTGAAGCTTTCTTT. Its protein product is CATRGLEGTEAFF.

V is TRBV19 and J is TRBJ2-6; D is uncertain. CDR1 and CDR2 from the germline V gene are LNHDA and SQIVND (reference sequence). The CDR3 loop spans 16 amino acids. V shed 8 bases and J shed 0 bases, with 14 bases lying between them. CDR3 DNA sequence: TGTGCCAGTGCAGTGGTCCAAACCTCTGGGGCCAACGTCCTGACTTTC. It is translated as CASAVVQTSGANVLTF.

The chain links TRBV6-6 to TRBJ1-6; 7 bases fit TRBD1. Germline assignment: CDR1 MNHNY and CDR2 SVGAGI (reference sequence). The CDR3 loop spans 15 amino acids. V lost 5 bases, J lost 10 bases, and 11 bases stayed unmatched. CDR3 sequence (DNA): TGTGCCAGCAGTCCACCAGGGGACAGAGTCTCACCCCTCCACTTT. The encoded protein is CASSPPGDRVSPLHF.

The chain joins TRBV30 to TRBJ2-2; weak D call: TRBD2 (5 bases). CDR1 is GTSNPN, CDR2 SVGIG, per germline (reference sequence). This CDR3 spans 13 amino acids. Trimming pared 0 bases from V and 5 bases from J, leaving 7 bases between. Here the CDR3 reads CAWSVSGTGELFF. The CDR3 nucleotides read TGTGCCTGGAGTGTATCGGGAACCGGGGAGCTGTTTTTT.

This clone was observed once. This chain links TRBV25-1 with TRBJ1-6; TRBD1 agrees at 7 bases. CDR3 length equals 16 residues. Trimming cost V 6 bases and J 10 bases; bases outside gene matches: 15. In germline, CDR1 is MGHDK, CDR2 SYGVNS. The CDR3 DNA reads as TGTGCCAGCAGCAACCCAAGGGAGACACAGGGGTCACCCCTCCACTTT. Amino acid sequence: CASSNPRETQGSPLHF.

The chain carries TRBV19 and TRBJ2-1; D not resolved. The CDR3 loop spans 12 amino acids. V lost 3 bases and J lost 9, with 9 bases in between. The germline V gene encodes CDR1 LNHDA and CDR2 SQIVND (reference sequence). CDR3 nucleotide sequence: TGTGCCAGTAGTATCTATCTAGGTGAGCAGTTCTTC. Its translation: CASSIYLGEQFF.

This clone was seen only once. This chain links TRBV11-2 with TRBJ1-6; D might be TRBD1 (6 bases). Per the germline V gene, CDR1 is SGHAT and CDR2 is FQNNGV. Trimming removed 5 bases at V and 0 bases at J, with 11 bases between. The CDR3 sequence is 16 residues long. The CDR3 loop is CASSPRTDSYNSPLHF. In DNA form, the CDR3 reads TGTGCCAGCAGCCCCCGGACAGACTCCTATAATTCACCCCTCCACTTT.